This T cell receptor (beta chain) was found in a study of blood T cell repertoires in COVID-19. V was clipped by 0 bases and J by 4 bases, with 13 bases between them. This CDR3 is 16 amino acids long. CDR1 is SGHRS and CDR2 is YFSETQ in the germline V gene. In the original analysis: The authors estimated nucleated cell counts from reference gene primer amplification. Libraries were prepared by immunoSEQ multiplex PCR; TCRdb keeps only in-frame clonotypes and omits some of them. V, J and clone size were drawn from that table, and D and trimming were deduced from the DNA. The table has over 150,000 clones, approximately 88% seen once; the top ten hold less than 3%.

This sequence joins TRBV5-1 and TRBJ2-2; weak D call: TRBD2 (6 bases). The specimen sequenced was peripheral blood. The clonotype comes from a woman in her sixties or seventies with acute or convalescent COVID-19. The CDR3 nucleotides are TGCGCCAGCAGCTTGGCCGGGGAGGCGCTCACCGGGGAGCTGTTTTTT. Translation gives CASSLAGEALTGELFF.